The entry below describes one T cell receptor beta chain. Different DNA sequences within this sample yield the same CDR3. Running of the assay took place at deep level. The assay was immunoSEQ multiplex PCR, and TCRdb's table has in-frame clones only and misses some. The table shows 2 million or so clones, with over 85% occurring only once. This specimen comes from a study of shared clonotypes between healthy human individuals. Naive CD8 cells were CD45RO-negative, positively selected for CCR7, excluding terminally differentiated effector memory CD45RA+ cells. The TCR comes from a man aged 18 to 35 in good health. Material for sequencing was naive CD8+ T cells sorted from blood.

The CDR3 DNA follows: TGTGCCAGCAGCCCGGAGAGCCAAGAGACCCAGTACTTC. Protein product: CASSPESQETQYF. This chain connects TRBV5-6 to TRBJ2-5; no reliable D call. The CDR3 length is 13 residues. The V gene's germline CDR1 is SGHDT and CDR2 YYEEEE. Trimming cost V 4 bases and J 1 base, with 8 bases left between them.